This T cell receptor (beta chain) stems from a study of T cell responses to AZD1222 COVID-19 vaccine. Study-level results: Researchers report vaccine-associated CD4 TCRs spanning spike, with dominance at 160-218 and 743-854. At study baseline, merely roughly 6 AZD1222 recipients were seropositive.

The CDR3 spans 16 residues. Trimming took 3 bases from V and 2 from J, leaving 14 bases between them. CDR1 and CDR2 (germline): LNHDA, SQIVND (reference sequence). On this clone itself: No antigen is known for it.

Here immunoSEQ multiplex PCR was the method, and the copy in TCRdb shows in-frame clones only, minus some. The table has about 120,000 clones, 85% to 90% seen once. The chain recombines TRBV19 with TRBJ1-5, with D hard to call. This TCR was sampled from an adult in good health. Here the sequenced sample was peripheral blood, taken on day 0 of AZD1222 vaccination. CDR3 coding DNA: TGTGCCAGTAGTATCCCGGCCGAGTGGGGCAATCAGCCCCAGCATTTT. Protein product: CASSIPAEWGNQPQHF.